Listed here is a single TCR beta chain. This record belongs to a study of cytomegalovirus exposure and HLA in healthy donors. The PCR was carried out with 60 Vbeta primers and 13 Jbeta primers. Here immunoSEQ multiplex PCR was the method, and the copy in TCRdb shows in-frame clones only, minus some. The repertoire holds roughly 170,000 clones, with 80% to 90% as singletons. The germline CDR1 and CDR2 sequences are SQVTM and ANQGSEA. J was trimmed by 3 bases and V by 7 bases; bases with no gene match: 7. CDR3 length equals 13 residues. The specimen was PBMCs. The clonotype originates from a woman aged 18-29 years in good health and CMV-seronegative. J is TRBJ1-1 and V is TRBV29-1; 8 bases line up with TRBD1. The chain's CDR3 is CSARTGRDTEAFF. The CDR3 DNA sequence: TGCAGCGCCAGGACAGGGCGGGACACTGAAGCTTTCTTT.